One sample yielded the 11 T cell receptor beta chains listed below, sequenced in a study of blood T cells in healthy people across ages. PCR was performed a second time for roughly 7 to 11 cycles using a sample-barcoded 5' primer and a J-beta primer mix. TCRdb re-analysed the 5' RACE reads in MiXCR, keeping a single row per CDR3 protein. The sample lists around 1,800,000 distinct CDR3 sequences, about two fifths occurring once. Sequenced input: blood. All receptors derive from a human donor in good health.

The V gene is TRBV4-3, the J gene TRBJ1-2; D perhaps matches TRBD1 (6 bases). CDR3 length: 14 residues. The V gene lost 5 bases and the J gene lost 2 bases, with 12 bases spanning the gap. Germline CDR1 is LGHNA and CDR2 is YSLEER. The CDR3 here is CASSSDRPNYGYTF. The DNA of the CDR3 is TGCGCCAGCAGCAGCGACAGGCCAAACTATGGCTACACCTTC.

This chain links TRBV29-1 with TRBJ2-3; 9 bases fit TRBD1. The V gene end was trimmed by 6 bases and the J gene end by 2 bases; junction bases not matched to a gene: 6. The CDR3 is made up of 14 amino acids. CDR1 and CDR2 from the germline V gene are SQVTM and ANQGSEA. The CDR3 bases are TGCAGCGTGATCCGGGACAGGGCCACAGATACGCAGTATTTT. It is translated as CSVIRDRATDTQYF.

The V gene is TRBV4-1, the J gene TRBJ1-2, with TRBD1 matching 8 bases. J was trimmed by 8 bases and V by 2 bases; bases with no gene match: 16. CDR3 size: 17 residues. CDR1 and CDR2 (germline): MGHRA, YSYEKL. Here the CDR3 reads CASSQPQRTGTTGGYTF. CDR3 in DNA: TGCGCCAGCAGCCAACCACAGAGGACAGGGACTACAGGAGGCTACACCTTC.

J is TRBJ1-4 and V is TRBV7-9, with D possibly being TRBD1 (5 bases). CDR1 and CDR2 from the germline V gene are SEHNR and FQNEAQ (reference sequence). This CDR3 has 12 residues. The V end was cut by 0 bases, the J end by 10 bases, with 6 bases between. The CDR3: CASSLAQGKLFF. The CDR3 DNA reads as TGTGCCAGCAGCTTAGCGCAGGGAAAACTGTTTTTT. Supplemented by reference TRBV7-9 and TRBJ1-4, the full variable domain reads DTGVSQNPRHKITKRGQNVTFRCDPISEHNRLYWYRQTLGQGPEFLTYFQNEAQLEKSRLLSDRFSAERPKGSFSTLEIQRTEQGDSAMYLCASSLAQGKLFFGSGTQLSVL.

The chain employs TRBV6-2 or TRBV6-3 and TRBJ1-5, with D perhaps TRBD1 (6 bases). Trimming pared 7 bases from V and 3 bases from J, leaving 13 bases between. Germline V CDR1 and CDR2: MNHEY, SVGEGT. The length of the CDR3 is 14 residues. The CDR3 sequence is CASTPDSLNQPQHF. The CDR3 DNA reads TGTGCCAGCACCCCGGACAGCCTCAATCAGCCCCAGCATTTT.

Comment on this clonotype: With a much larger clone just one base away, this may be a read error. The chain links TRBV18 to TRBJ2-1, with D possibly matching TRBD1 (5 bases). The CDR3 loop spans 17 amino acids. V was cut by 0 bases and J by 2 bases, with 14 bases left in between. The germline CDR1 and CDR2 sequences are KGHSH and LQKENI. Written as DNA, the CDR3 is TGTGCCAGCTCACCACCGGTAGGGGCCGGCCCCTACAATGAGCAGTTCTTC. Translated, it gives CASSPPVGAGPYNEQFF.

This clonotype was recorded a few times. The chain is built from TRBV5-1 and TRBJ1-2; 8 nucleotides line up with TRBD1. Germline V gene lookup returns CDR1 SGHRS and CDR2 YFSETQ. V shed 1 base, J shed 6 bases, and the junction held 5 bases outside the gene matches. The CDR3 sequence is 14 residues long. The DNA of the CDR3 is TGCGCCAGCAGCTTGTTACAGGGGGACGATGGCTACACCTTC. It codes for CASSLLQGDDGYTF. The full variable domain, rest sourced from reference TRBV5-1 and TRBJ1-2, is KAGVTQTPRYLIKTRGQQVTLSCSPISGHRSVSWYQQTPGQGLQFLFEYFSETQRNKGNFPGRFSGRQFSNSRSEMNVSTLELGDSALYLCASSLLQGDDGYTFGSGTRLTVV.

The chain's CDR3 is CASSLPSEDIQYF. The CDR3 coding sequence is TGCGCCAGCAGCTTGCCCTCAGAGGACATTCAGTACTTC. J is TRBJ2-4 and V is TRBV5-1; no firm D call. The germline V and J ends were trimmed by 1 base and 8 bases, with 10 bases remaining between them. CDR1 is SGHRS and CDR2 is YFSETQ in the germline V gene. The CDR3 is 13 residues long.

The chain is built from TRBV7-2 and TRBJ2-7; D is possibly TRBD2 (6 bases). The V end lost 4 bases, the J end lost 7 bases, and 14 bases lay between the germline ends. The CDR3 covers 13 residues. Germline CDR1 is SGHTA and CDR2 is FQGNSA. The CDR3 loop is CASSSGGTREQYF. CDR3 nucleotides: TGTGCCAGCAGCTCCGGGGGAACGAGGGAGCAGTACTTC.

The chain's CDR3 is CASSPSLLGLDTQYF. CDR3 in DNA: TGTGCCAGCAGCCCCTCACTTCTAGGCCTAGATACGCAGTATTTT. The gene calls are TRBV7-9 and TRBJ2-3; no reliable D call. V was clipped by 5 bases and J by 5 bases, with 17 bases between them. This CDR3 has 15 residues. Looked up from germline, CDR1 is SEHNR and CDR2 is FQNEAQ (reference sequence). Looking up the rest from reference TRBV7-9 and TRBJ2-3 gives the full variable domain: DTGVSQNPRHKITKRGQNVTFRCDPISEHNRLYWYRQTLGQGPEFLTYFQNEAQLEKSRLLSDRFSAERPKGSFSTLEIQRTEQGDSAMYLCASSPSLLGLDTQYFGPGTRLTVL.

The chain links TRBV20-1 to TRBJ2-5; 9 nucleotides match TRBD1. The CDR3 length is 14 residues. V trimming: 4 bases; J trimming: 5 bases; junction bases outside the gene matches: 8. Germline lookup yields CDR1 DFQATT and CDR2 SNEGSKA (reference sequence). CDR3 amino acids: CSANEGQGTETQYF. DNA for the CDR3: TGCAGTGCTAACGAGGGACAGGGTACCGAGACCCAGTACTTC.